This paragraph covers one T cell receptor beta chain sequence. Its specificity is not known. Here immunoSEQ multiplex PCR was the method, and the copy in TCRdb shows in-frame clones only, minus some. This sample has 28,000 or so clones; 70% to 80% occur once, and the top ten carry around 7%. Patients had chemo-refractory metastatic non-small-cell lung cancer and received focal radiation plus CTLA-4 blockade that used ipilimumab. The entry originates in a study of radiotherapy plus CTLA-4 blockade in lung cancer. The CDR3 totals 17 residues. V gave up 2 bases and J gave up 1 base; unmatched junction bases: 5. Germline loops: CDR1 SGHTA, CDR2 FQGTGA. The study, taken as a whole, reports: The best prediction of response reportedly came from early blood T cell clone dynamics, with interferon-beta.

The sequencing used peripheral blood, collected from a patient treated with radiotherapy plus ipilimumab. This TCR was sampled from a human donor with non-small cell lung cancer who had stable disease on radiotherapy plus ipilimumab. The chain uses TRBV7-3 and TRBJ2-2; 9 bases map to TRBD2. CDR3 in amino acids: CASSLASGVRNTGELFF. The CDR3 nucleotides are TGTGCCAGCAGCTTAGCTAGCGGGGTTCGGAACACCGGGGAGCTGTTTTTT.